This TCR beta chain is from a study of beta chain features in type 1 diabetes. Findings and caveats of the study: Fewer insertions but more deletions were seen at VDJ junctions in type 1 diabetes patients. In cDNA sequencing, cells with high TCR expression could be over-represented. Among all four CD4+ subsets, Type 1 diabetes patients had TCRB CDR3s that were moderately but significantly shorter.

As every portion of the isolated RNA was reverse transcribed, the sequencing read expressed TCRB transcripts. Clones were read by immunoSEQ multiplex PCR, and TCRdb kept only the in-frame ones, dropping some. Of under 300,000 clones listed, 24% are singletons. About this clone: The antigen is unknown.

This CDR3 is built from 16 residues. CDR1 SGHDN and CDR2 FVKESK come from the germline V gene. Germline trimming cut 3 bases from V and 8 bases from J; bases unmatched to any gene: 13. This chain connects TRBV14 to TRBJ1-2; 9 bases are a match to TRBD1. The TCR sequence derives from a woman aged 25 to 45 with type 1 diabetes. The sequencing sample was made of naive CD4+ T cells from blood. CDR3 loop: CASSQRRTGATEGYTF. CDR3 in DNA: TGTGCCAGCAGCCAGCGGCGGACAGGGGCGACGGAAGGCTACACCTTC.